These T cell receptor beta chains were read from a single sample in a study of cytomegalovirus exposure and HLA in healthy donors. Produced via immunoSEQ multiplex PCR; TCRdb's table is partial and in-frame only. Among under 200,000 clones listed, 75% were seen once. Sequenced material: PBMCs. These receptors all stem from a woman aged 40 to 50 in good health and CMV-seropositive. The CDR3 runs from the conserved cysteine through the conserved F or W. Fields, in order: J gene, clone size, V gene, D gene, CDR3 protein, CDR3 DNA. The D gene is left open where the match is weak. Not every row has a clone size; where given, it reads once, few, many or a size class.

TRBJ2-7 | - | TRBV4-3 | TRBD1 | CASSSNPQGDAADEQYF | TGCGCCAGCAGCTCCAACCCCCAGGGGGACGCGGCAGACGAGCAGTACTTC
TRBJ2-7 | - | TRBV2 | TRBD1 | CASRDHRGRNYEQYF | TGTGCCAGCAGGGACCACAGGGGGCGGAACTACGAGCAGTACTTC
TRBJ2-1 | - | TRBV2 | TRBD2 | CASRRTSGLNNEQFF | TGCGCCAGCAGGCGGACTAGCGGGCTTAACAATGAGCAGTTCTTC
TRBJ1-2 | - | TRBV2 | TRBD1 | CASSDWDRGNYGYTF | TGTGCCAGCAGTGATTGGGACAGAGGTAACTATGGCTACACCTTC
TRBJ1-2 | - | TRBV7-9 | TRBD1 | CASSLGAEWTGGSGYTF | TGTGCCAGCAGCTTAGGGGCGGAATGGACAGGGGGTTCTGGCTACACCTTC
TRBJ1-1 | - | TRBV12-5 | - | CASGLGSVRGNTEAFF | TGTGCTAGTGGTTTGGGGAGTGTTCGTGGGAACACTGAAGCTTTCTTT
TRBJ2-7 | - | TRBV6-1 | - | CASSEGVEGYEQYF | TGTGCCAGCAGTGAAGGGGTGGAGGGCTACGAGCAGTACTTC
TRBJ2-7 | - | TRBV4-1 | - | CASRSGDSTYF | TGCGCCAGCAGATCCGGGGACTCTACTTACTTC
TRBJ2-3 | - | TRBV6-4 | TRBD2 | CASSDSTGGPDTQYF | TGTGCCAGCAGTGACTCAACGGGAGGGCCAGATACGCAGTATTTT
TRBJ1-1 | - | TRBV2 | TRBD1 | CASSPGTGVVSEAFF | TGTGCCAGCAGTCCCGGGACAGGGGTTGTATCTGAAGCTTTCTTT
TRBJ2-1 | - | TRBV7-6 | TRBD1 | CASSPRDRGGYNEQFF | TGTGCCAGCAGCCCTAGGGACAGGGGAGGGTACAATGAGCAGTTCTTC
TRBJ1-1 | - | TRBV29-1 | - | CSVHGGSTEAFF | TGCAGCGTTCACGGGGGTAGCACTGAAGCTTTCTTT
TRBJ2-7 | - | TRBV7-2 | TRBD1 | CASSLTLGQSEQYF | TGTGCCAGCAGCCTTACATTGGGACAGTCCGAGCAGTACTTC
TRBJ1-2 | - | TRBV19 | - | CASSMHQTYGYTF | TGTGCCAGTAGTATGCATCAGACATATGGCTACACCTTC
TRBJ1-5 | - | TRBV5-5 | TRBD1 | CASSSRTGVGNQPQHF | TGTGCCAGCAGCTCCCGAACAGGGGTAGGCAATCAGCCCCAGCATTTT
TRBJ2-5 | - | TRBV4-2 | - | CASSQGSRARRGETQYF | TGTGCCAGCAGCCAAGGTTCCAGAGCGAGACGTGGGGAGACCCAGTACTTC
TRBJ1-2 | - | TRBV5-1 | TRBD1 | CASRRQGEVGYGYTF | TGCGCCAGCAGGCGGCAGGGGGAGGTAGGCTATGGCTACACCTTC
TRBJ2-7 | - | TRBV19 | TRBD1 | CASSLRQGTYEQYF | TGTGCCAGTAGTCTACGACAGGGGACCTACGAGCAGTACTTC
TRBJ2-1 | - | TRBV10-3 | - | CAISVNNEQFF | TGTGCCATCAGTGTTAACAATGAGCAGTTCTTC
TRBJ2-5 | - | TRBV7-2 | TRBD1 | CASQQGASGETQYF | TGTGCCAGTCAACAGGGGGCGTCGGGGGAGACCCAGTACTTC
TRBJ2-1 | few | TRBV19 | - | CASSPRRSSSYNEQFF | TGTGCCAGTAGTCCCCGCCGGTCGAGCTCCTACAATGAGCAGTTCTTC
TRBJ1-1 | - | TRBV5-1 | TRBD1 | CASTGTGDTEAFF | TGCGCCAGCACCGGGACAGGGGACACTGAAGCTTTCTTT
TRBJ1-3 | few | TRBV6-5 | - | CASSYSQGYSGNTIYF | TGTGCCAGCAGTTACTCCCAGGGCTACTCTGGAAACACCATATATTTT
TRBJ1-1 | few | TRBV10-2 | - | CASSEFRGFEAFF | TGCGCCAGCAGTGAGTTCCGAGGTTTTGAAGCTTTCTTT
TRBJ2-1 | few | TRBV9 | TRBD2 | CASSVGAGGHNEQFF | TGTGCCAGCAGCGTAGGGGCGGGAGGGCACAATGAGCAGTTCTTC
TRBJ2-6 | - | TRBV9 | TRBD1 | CASSNRQGSSGANVLTF | TGTGCCAGCAGCAACCGACAGGGAAGCTCTGGGGCCAACGTCCTGACTTTC
TRBJ2-7 | - | TRBV19 | - | CASSMRDRSWQYF | TGTGCCAGTAGTATGCGGGACAGATCGTGGCAGTACTTC
TRBJ2-5 | - | TRBV28 | TRBD2 | CASSAPPSGQETQYF | TGTGCCAGCAGTGCCCCGCCTAGCGGACAAGAGACCCAGTACTTC
TRBJ1-1 | - | TRBV7-9 | TRBD1 | CASSMDRGATEAFF | TGTGCCAGCAGCATGGACAGGGGGGCAACTGAAGCTTTCTTT
TRBJ2-3 | once | TRBV9 | TRBD1 | CASSVGRTGSETQYF | TGTGCCAGCAGCGTAGGAAGGACAGGATCCGAGACGCAGTATTTT
TRBJ2-5 | - | TRBV11-2 | - | CASSFSAGGETQYF | TGTGCCAGCAGCTTTTCGGCAGGGGGGGAGACCCAGTACTTC
TRBJ2-1 | - | TRBV7-2 | TRBD2 | CASSLEGGASNEQFF | TGTGCCAGCAGCCTAGAGGGAGGGGCTTCCAATGAGCAGTTCTTC
TRBJ1-3 | - | TRBV27 | - | CASSKTQGPGNTIYF | TGTGCCAGCAGTAAAACACAGGGTCCTGGAAACACCATATATTTT
TRBJ2-1 | - | TRBV9 | - | CASSVTPLRDSGYEQFF | TGTGCCAGCAGCGTAACCCCTCTTCGGGATTCGGGCTATGAGCAGTTCTTC
TRBJ2-1 | - | TRBV7-6 | TRBD2 | CASSSQTSGQQFF | TGTGCCAGCAGCTCCCAGACTAGCGGACAGCAGTTCTTC
TRBJ1-3 | - | TRBV28 | - | CASSQGGESNTIYF | TGTGCCAGCAGCCAAGGGGGGGAGTCAAACACCATATATTTT
TRBJ2-2 | once | TRBV7-9 | TRBD2 | CASSPAVAGVNTGELFF | TGTGCCAGCAGCCCCGCGGTAGCGGGGGTGAACACCGGGGAGCTGTTTTTT
TRBJ1-3 | - | TRBV5-4 | TRBD1 | CASSFGTGAGNTIYF | TGTGCCAGCAGCTTCGGCACAGGGGCTGGAAACACCATATATTTT
TRBJ2-6 | - | TRBV5-8 | - | CASSLFSDSSGANVLTF | TGTGCCAGCAGCTTGTTCAGCGACAGCTCTGGGGCCAACGTCCTGACTTTC
TRBJ2-1 | - | TRBV7-2 | - | CASSPGTDFNEQFF | TGTGCCAGCAGCCCCGGGACTGACTTCAATGAGCAGTTCTTC